The text below deals with one TCR beta chain. Its antigen is as yet unknown. This entry belongs to a study of T cells expressing NK-cell markers. Study summary: Cells sorted as CD3+CD56+NKG2C+, CD3+CD56+NKG2C- and CD3+CD56-NKG2C+ T cells supplied the TCR beta repertoires.

Germline values: CDR1 MNHEY, CDR2 SVGAGI. The CDR3 extends over 12 amino acids. After re-calling the 5' RACE reads, TCRdb lists one entry per CDR3 protein, DNA absent. The sample totals roughly 180,000 distinct CDR3 sequences. Points from the study as a whole: One observes that, in several donors, these clonotypes were also the leading ones within the CD3+CD56-NKG2C+ fraction.

The genes are TRBV6-5 and TRBJ2-1; with no DNA, the TCRdb D assignment of TRBD1 cannot be verified. Sequencing was carried out using blood T cells: a sorted CD56 or NKG2C T cell subset, CD4+ or CD8+ T cells, or bulk PBMC T cells (not recorded which). The source of this sequence is a man aged 18-75 years in good health. The CDR3 here is CASSQDRQVQFF.